The 20 T cell receptor beta chains given below trace back to one sample, sequenced in a study of blood T cell repertoires in COVID-19. The protocol was immunoSEQ multiplex PCR, while the TCRdb copy is restricted to in-frame clones and leaves out a portion. Among some 670,000 clones listed, approximately 90% were seen once. The sample consisted of peripheral blood. These TCRs come from a woman aged 18-35 years with acute or convalescent COVID-19.

The genes are TRBV5-1 and TRBJ1-2; D not certain. CDR1 and CDR2 from the germline V gene are SGHRS and YFSETQ. With 0 bases removed from V and 4 bases from J, the gap between germline ends came to 13 bases. The CDR3 contains 15 residues. CDR3 sequence (DNA): TGCGCCAGCAGCTTGGAACTCCCTCGAGGCTATGGCTACACCTTC. It codes for CASSLELPRGYGYTF.

This chain links TRBV11-2 with TRBJ2-7, with a weak D call TRBD1 (6 bases). V was pared by 5 bases and J by 3 bases, with 14 bases between. The CDR3 runs to 14 residues. Germline V gives CDR1 SGHAT, CDR2 FQNNGV. For the CDR3, the DNA is TGTGCCAGCAGCCCAGAGACAGGAAACTACGAGCAGTACTTC. It is translated as CASSPETGNYEQYF.

V usage is TRBV4-3 and J usage is TRBJ2-7; D unresolved. CDR3 length equals 12 residues. CDR1 LGHNA and CDR2 YSLEER come from the germline V gene. Trimming took off 4 bases at V and 0 bases at J, with 4 bases between the two ends. CDR3 residues: CASSPSSYEQYF. In DNA, the CDR3 is TGCGCCAGCAGCCCCAGCTCCTACGAGCAGTACTTC.

This chain joins TRBV6-2 or TRBV6-3 and TRBJ1-2; D is unresolved. The CDR3 contains 15 residues. The germline gives CDR1 MNHEY, CDR2 SVGEGT. Trimming cost V 2 bases and J 0 bases, with 10 bases left between them. CDR3 residues: CASSYRGLANYGYTF. The DNA for the CDR3 is TGTGCCAGCAGTTACCGGGGATTAGCTAACTATGGCTACACCTTC.

The CDR3 sequence: CASSTGLAAQYF. The CDR3 bases are TGTGCCAGCAGCACCGGACTAGCGGCGCAGTATTTT. The chain recombines TRBV5-8 with TRBJ2-3, with 10 bases that match TRBD2. The germline CDR1 and CDR2 sequences are SGHTS and YDEGEE. The CDR3 has 12 amino acids. V trimming: 4 bases; J trimming: 10 bases; junction bases outside the gene matches: 3. The whole variable domain, filled in from reference TRBV5-8 and TRBJ2-3, reads EAGVTQSPTHLIKTRGQQATLRCSPISGHTSVYWYQQALGLGLQFLLWYDEGEERNRGNFPPRFSGRQFPNYSSELNVNALELEDSALYLCASSTGLAAQYFGPGTRLTVL.

This chain joins TRBV5-5 and TRBJ1-1; D is unclear. The ends were cut back, 2 bases at V and 1 base at J, with 6 bases in the middle. This CDR3 has 13 amino acids. Per germline, CDR1 SGHKS and CDR2 YYEKEE (reference sequence). This CDR3 reads CASSFGQNTEAFF. The DNA of the CDR3 is TGTGCCAGCAGCTTTGGCCAGAACACTGAAGCTTTCTTT. The full variable domain, rest sourced from reference TRBV5-5 and TRBJ1-1, is DAGVTQSPTHLIKTRGQQVTLRCSPISGHKSVSWYQQVLGQGPQFIFQYYEKEERGRGNFPDRFSARQFPNYSSELNVNALLLGDSALYLCASSFGQNTEAFFGQGTRLTVV.

This clone has a single count. The chain links TRBV24-1 to TRBJ2-6; TRBD2 might be the D (5 bases). Germline V gene lookup returns CDR1 KGHDR and CDR2 SFDVKD. Between the trimmed V and J ends, which lost 4 bases and 0 bases, there was a span of 9 bases. CDR3 size: 16 residues. The CDR3 DNA follows: TGTGCCACCAGTGAGCGAGGGCGCTCTGGGGCCAACGTCCTGACTTTC. Encoded protein: CATSERGRSGANVLTF.

In this sample, this clone turned up once. This chain connects TRBV19 to TRBJ1-4, with 9 bases lining up with TRBD1. The CDR3 contains 15 residues. J gave up 3 bases and V 6 bases, and 5 bases lay outside the gene matches. The germline CDR1 and CDR2 sequences are LNHDA and SQIVND (reference sequence). DNA of the CDR3: TGTGCCAGTAGATCCGGGACAGGGTCTAATGAAAAACTGTTTTTT. It encodes CASRSGTGSNEKLFF.

Concerning this clone itself: This CDR3 is also generated by other DNA sequences in the sample. The chain joins TRBV5-1 to TRBJ1-2; 10 positions match TRBD1. Germline trimming cut 5 bases from V and 3 bases from J; bases unmatched to any gene: 4. The CDR3 runs 14 residues. In germline, CDR1 is SGHRS, CDR2 YFSETQ. The chain's CDR3 is CASSPGTGDYGYTF. The CDR3 DNA reads TGCGCCAGCAGTCCCGGGACAGGGGACTATGGCTACACCTTC.

The J gene is TRBJ1-2, the V gene TRBV29-1, with a tentative D call TRBD1 (5 bases). V was pared by 4 bases and J by 5 bases, with 8 bases between. This CDR3 spans 11 amino acids. Germline lookup yields CDR1 SQVTM and CDR2 ANQGSEA. The CDR3 DNA reads as TGCAGCGTTGTTGGGGGGTATGGCTACACCTTC. Residues: CSVVGGYGYTF.

J is TRBJ2-2 and V is TRBV15; maybe TRBD2 (5 bases). The germline V gene encodes CDR1 LNHNV and CDR2 YYDKDF (reference sequence). The CDR3 spans 14 residues. Trimming took 0 bases from V and 6 from J, leaving 8 bases between them. In nucleotides, the CDR3 is TGTGCCACCAGCAGAGATATGGGAGCCGGGGAGCTGTTTTTT. This translates into CATSRDMGAGELFF.

This chain joins TRBV2 and TRBJ2-7, with D maybe TRBD1 (5 bases). Trimming removed 2 bases at V and 3 bases at J, with 14 bases between. The V gene's germline CDR1 is SNHLY and CDR2 FYNNEI. The CDR3 has 15 residues. This CDR3 reads CASSETPDSIYEQYF. In nucleotides, the CDR3 is TGTGCCAGCAGTGAAACCCCAGACAGCATCTACGAGCAGTACTTC.

The chain recombines TRBV2 with TRBJ1-2, with D maybe TRBD1 (5 bases). CDR1 is SNHLY, CDR2 FYNNEI, per germline. The CDR3 is 14 residues long. V was shortened by 4 bases and J by 3 bases, with 12 bases between the two germline ends. The CDR3 is CASSGRQGYYGYTF. The CDR3 nucleotides are TGTGCCAGCAGTGGTAGGCAGGGATACTATGGCTACACCTTC.

In nucleotides, the CDR3 is TGTGCCAGCAGTGAAGGGCAGGGGTACAATGAGCAGTTCTTC. Its translation is CASSEGQGYNEQFF. The J gene is TRBJ2-1, the V gene TRBV25-1, with D perhaps matching TRBD1 (6 bases). Trimming removed 2 bases at V and 4 bases at J, with 9 bases between. The CDR3 contains 14 residues. Germline V gene lookup returns CDR1 MGHDK and CDR2 SYGVNS.

V usage is TRBV27 and J usage is TRBJ2-7; 8 bases fit TRBD2. The CDR3 covers 14 residues. The germline V gene encodes CDR1 MNHEY and CDR2 SMNVEV (reference sequence). J gave up 4 bases and V 3 bases, and 5 bases lay outside the gene matches. DNA for the CDR3: TGTGCCAGCAGTTTTGGGACTAGTAAGTACGAGCAGTACTTC. It specifies CASSFGTSKYEQYF.

The rearrangement joins TRBV11-2 to TRBJ2-3; D may be TRBD2 (5 bases). Trimming removed 5 bases at V and 0 bases at J, with 12 bases between. This CDR3 is 15 amino acids long. CDR1 is SGHAT, CDR2 FQNNGV, per germline. Here the CDR3 reads CASSLTRVSTDTQYF. In nucleotides, the CDR3 is TGTGCCAGCAGCCTCACTAGGGTTAGCACAGATACGCAGTATTTT.

This clone has more than one count but fewer than ten. The chain recombines TRBV7-9 with TRBJ2-7; 7 positions agree with TRBD1. The CDR3 consists of 16 residues. Losses at the gene ends were 1 base for V and 0 bases for J; bases not matched to a gene: 6. Germline assignment: CDR1 SEHNR and CDR2 FQNEAQ (reference sequence). This CDR3 reads CASSLEVWDSSYEQYF. The CDR3 coding sequence is TGTGCCAGCAGCTTAGAGGTTTGGGACAGCTCCTACGAGCAGTACTTC. Supplemented by reference TRBV7-9 and TRBJ2-7, the full variable domain reads DTGVSQNPRHKITKRGQNVTFRCDPISEHNRLYWYRQTLGQGPEFLTYFQNEAQLEKSRLLSDRFSAERPKGSFSTLEIQRTEQGDSAMYLCASSLEVWDSSYEQYFGPGTRLTVT.

The chain recombines TRBV30 with TRBJ2-7, with a weak D call TRBD1 (6 bases). The V end lost 2 bases, the J end lost 5 bases, and 13 bases lay between the germline ends. The germline V gene encodes CDR1 GTSNPN and CDR2 SVGIG (reference sequence). This CDR3 is 13 amino acids long. CDR3 coding DNA: TGTGCCTGGAGTAATAGGGGGTTCCACGAGCAGTACTTC. It specifies CAWSNRGFHEQYF.

The V gene is TRBV7-9, the J gene TRBJ1-5; the D gene is possibly TRBD1 (6 bases). Per germline, CDR1 SEHNR and CDR2 FQNEAQ (reference sequence). V lost 2 bases and J lost 0, with 17 bases in between. This CDR3 has 18 amino acids. CDR3: CASSLSRAGVYSNQPQHF. The CDR3 coding sequence is TGTGCCAGCAGCTTAAGTCGGGCAGGGGTTTATAGCAATCAGCCCCAGCATTTT.

The chain combines TRBV24-1 with TRBJ1-3; D call uncertain. V was cut by 9 bases and J by 3 bases, with 5 bases left in between. The CDR3 covers 11 residues. Germline CDR1 and CDR2: KGHDR and SFDVKD. The CDR3 DNA sequence: TGTGCCACCTCGGGTGGAAACACCATATATTTT. It translates to CATSGGNTIYF.